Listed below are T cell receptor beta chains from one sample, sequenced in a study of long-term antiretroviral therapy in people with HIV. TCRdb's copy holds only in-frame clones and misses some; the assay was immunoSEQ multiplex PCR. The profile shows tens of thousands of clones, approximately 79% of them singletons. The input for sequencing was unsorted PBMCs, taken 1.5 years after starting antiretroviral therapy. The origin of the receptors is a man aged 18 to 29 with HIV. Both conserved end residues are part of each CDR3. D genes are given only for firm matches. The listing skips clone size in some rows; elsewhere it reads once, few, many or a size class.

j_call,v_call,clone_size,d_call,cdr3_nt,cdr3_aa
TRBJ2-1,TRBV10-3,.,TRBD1,TGTGCCATCAGTGGGGAGACAGGGGGCGATTACAATGAGCAGTTCTTC,CAISGETGGDYNEQFF
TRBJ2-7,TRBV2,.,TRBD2,TGTGCCAGCAGTTCTGCTAGCGGGGGATCCTACGAGCAGTACTTC,CASSSASGGSYEQYF
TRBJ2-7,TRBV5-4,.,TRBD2,TGTGCCAGCGGCCTAGCGGGAGGGCCGGAGGAGCAGTACTTC,CASGLAGGPEEQYF
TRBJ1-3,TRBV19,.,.,TGTGCCAGTTTACCAGGGGATTCGACTGGAAACACCATATATTTT,CASLPGDSTGNTIYF
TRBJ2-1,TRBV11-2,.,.,TGTGCCAGCAGCTTAGGGGGTCCGGTGGATGAGCAGTTCTTC,CASSLGGPVDEQFF
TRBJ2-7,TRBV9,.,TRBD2,TGTGCCAGCAGCTCCGGAATAGCGGGAACGGGAGAGCAGTACTTC,CASSSGIAGTGEQYF
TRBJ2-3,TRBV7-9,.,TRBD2,TGTGCCAGCCATGAGGCGGGGGGCACAGATACGCAGTATTTT,CASHEAGGTDTQYF
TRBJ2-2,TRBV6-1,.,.,TGTGCCAGCAGTTCTCAGGGGAAGCACGGGGAGCTGTTTTTT,CASSSQGKHGELFF
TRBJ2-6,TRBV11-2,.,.,TGTGCCAGCAGCTTAGGCACGGCCGCCTCTGGGGCCAACGTCCTGACTTTC,CASSLGTAASGANVLTF
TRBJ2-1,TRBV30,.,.,TGTGCCTGGAGTGAGGGCTCCACCCCGGGCAATGAGCAGTTCTTC,CAWSEGSTPGNEQFF
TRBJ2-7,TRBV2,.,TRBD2,TGTGCCAGCGCGGGAGCGGACCGGGACGAGCAGTACTTC,CASAGADRDEQYF
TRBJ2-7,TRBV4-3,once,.,TGCGCCAGCAGCCAAGATGGGAGCTCCTACGAGCAGTACTTC,CASSQDGSSYEQYF
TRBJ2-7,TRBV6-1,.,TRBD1,TGTGCCAGCAGTGAAGGACAGGGTATGGACGAGCAGTACTTC,CASSEGQGMDEQYF
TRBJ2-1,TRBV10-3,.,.,TGTGCCATCAGTGAGACGGGAACTAGCAGCAATGAGCAGTTCTTC,CAISETGTSSNEQFF
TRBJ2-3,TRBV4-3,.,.,TGCGCCAGCAGCCAGCTAGACAGGACCACAGATACGCAGTATTTT,CASSQLDRTTDTQYF
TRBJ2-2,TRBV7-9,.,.,TGTGCCAGCAGCCATGTCAATCGGGACACGGACACCGGGGAGCTGTTTTTT,CASSHVNRDTDTGELFF
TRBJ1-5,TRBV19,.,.,TGTGCCAGTAGTTTTGAGTGGGGTCAGCCCCAGCATTTT,CASSFEWGQPQHF
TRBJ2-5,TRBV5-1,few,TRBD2,TGCGCCAGCAGCAGGACCCTCGGGCGGGAGGCGGGGGAGACCCAGTACTTC,CASSRTLGREAGETQYF
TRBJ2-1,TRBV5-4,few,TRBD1,TGTGCCAGCAGCGGAGAGGGGACAGCTACCTACAATGAGCAGTTCTTC,CASSGEGTATYNEQFF
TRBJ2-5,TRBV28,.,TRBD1,TGTGCCAGCAGTTCAGTCCCGGGACAGGGGTTTGGGACCCAGTACTTC,CASSSVPGQGFGTQYF
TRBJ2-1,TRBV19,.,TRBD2,TGTGCCAGTAGTATAGGGCCTAGCGGATACAATGAGCAGTTCTTC,CASSIGPSGYNEQFF
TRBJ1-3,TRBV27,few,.,TGTGCCAGCAGGCCCGGCCAAGGAAACACCATATATTTT,CASRPGQGNTIYF
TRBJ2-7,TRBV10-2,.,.,TGCGCCAGCAGCAACCAGGGCTACTCCTACGAGCAGTACTTC,CASSNQGYSYEQYF
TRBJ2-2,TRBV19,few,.,TGTGCCAGTAGGCCGGGAGCCACCGGGGAGCTGTTTTTT,CASRPGATGELFF
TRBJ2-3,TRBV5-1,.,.,TGCGCCAGCAGCTTTCAACTCAAGACAGACAACACAGATACGCAGTATTTT,CASSFQLKTDNTDTQYF
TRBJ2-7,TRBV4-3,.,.,TGCGCCAGCAGCCAAGATGGATTTGGGGAGAACGAGCAGTACTTC,CASSQDGFGENEQYF
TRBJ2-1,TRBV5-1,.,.,TGCGCCAGCAGGTTCACAGGGCCGGACAATGAGCAGTTCTTC,CASRFTGPDNEQFF
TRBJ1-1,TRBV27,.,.,TGTGCCAGCTATCGGGAGTGGGACACTGAAGCTTTCTTT,CASYREWDTEAFF
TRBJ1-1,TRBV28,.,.,TGTGCCAGCAGCCGGGTTCTGAACACTGAAGCTTTCTTT,CASSRVLNTEAFF
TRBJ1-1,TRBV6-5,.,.,TGTGCCAGCAGTTACCGACAGGATGTCACTGAAGCTTTCTTT,CASSYRQDVTEAFF
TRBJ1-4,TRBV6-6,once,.,TGTGCCAGCAGTTACTCTCGGGTTAATGAAAAACTGTTTTTT,CASSYSRVNEKLFF
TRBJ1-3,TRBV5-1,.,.,TGCGCCAGCAGCTTGGTGGGGTCACTTCAGGGAAACACCATATATTTT,CASSLVGSLQGNTIYF
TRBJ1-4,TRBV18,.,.,TGTGCCAGCAGGACCAATGAAAAACTGTTTTTT,CASRTNEKLFF
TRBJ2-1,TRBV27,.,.,TGTGCCAGCAGTTTAGGTAGGTTTGGTGGGGATGAGCAGTTCTTC,CASSLGRFGGDEQFF
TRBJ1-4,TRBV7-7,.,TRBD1,TGTGCCAGCAGCCCAGGGACAGGTGAAAAACTGTTTTTT,CASSPGTGEKLFF
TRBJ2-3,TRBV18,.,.,TGTGCCAGCTCACCGGGCAGCACAGATACGCAGTATTTT,CASSPGSTDTQYF
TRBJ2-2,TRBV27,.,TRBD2,TGTGCCAGCAGTAGGGGCGGGAGGGCCCGGGAGCTGTTTTTT,CASSRGGRARELFF
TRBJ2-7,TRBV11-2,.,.,TGTGCCAGCAGCTTGGGGGGTAGAGCCTACGAGCAGTACTTC,CASSLGGRAYEQYF
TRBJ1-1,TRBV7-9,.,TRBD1,TGTGCCAGCAGCTCACAGACAGGGAGCACTGAAGCTTTCTTT,CASSSQTGSTEAFF
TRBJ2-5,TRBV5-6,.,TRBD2,TGTGCCAGCTCCCGCCTGTGGGGGGGAAAGAAGGAGGAGACCCAGTACTTC,CASSRLWGGKKEETQYF
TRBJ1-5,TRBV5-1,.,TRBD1,TGCGCCAGCAGCTTCGGGCAGGGGGCTGGGCCCCAGCATTTT,CASSFGQGAGPQHF
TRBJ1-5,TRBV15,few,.,TGTGCCACCAGCAGAGAAAGACAGGAATATCAGCCCCAGCATTTT,CATSRERQEYQPQHF
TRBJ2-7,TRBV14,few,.,TGTGCCAGCAGCCAAGGGGCCGCCTACGAGCAGTACTTC,CASSQGAAYEQYF
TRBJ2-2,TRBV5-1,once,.,TGCGCCAGCCGCAGCGCCCCCCCGAACACCGGGGAGCTGTTTTTT,CASRSAPPNTGELFF
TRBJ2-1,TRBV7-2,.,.,TGTGCCAGCAGCTTAGGGGTAGGGCCCTACAATGAGCAGTTCTTC,CASSLGVGPYNEQFF
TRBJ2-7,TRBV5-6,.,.,TGTGCCAGCAGCCCCCGGGGTGTCTACGAGCAGTACTTC,CASSPRGVYEQYF
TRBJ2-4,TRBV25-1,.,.,TGTGCCAGCAGTGAAGGGTTTGGCAAAAACATTCAGTACTTC,CASSEGFGKNIQYF
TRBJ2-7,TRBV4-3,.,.,TGCGCCAGCAGCCAAGCCGAGGGGTCCTCCTACGAGCAGTACTTC,CASSQAEGSSYEQYF
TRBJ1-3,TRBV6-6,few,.,TGTGCCAGCAGGCGACAGGCGACCTCTGGAAACACCATATATTTT,CASRRQATSGNTIYF
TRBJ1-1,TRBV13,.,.,TGTGCCAGCAGCTTACTAGGGAACACTGAAGCTTTCTTT,CASSLLGNTEAFF
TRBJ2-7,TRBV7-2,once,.,TGTGCCAGCAGCTTAGACGGGGGGCTCGAGCAGTACTTC,CASSLDGGLEQYF
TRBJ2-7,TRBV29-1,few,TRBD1,TGCAGCGTTGAAACTCCCGGACAGGGCTACGAGCAGTACTTC,CSVETPGQGYEQYF
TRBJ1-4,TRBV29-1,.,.,TGCAGCGTTGGCAGCAAAGAAAAACTGTTTTTT,CSVGSKEKLFF
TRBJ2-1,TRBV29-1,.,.,TGCAGCGTTGCCTTCGGGCTTAACAATGAGCAGTTCTTC,CSVAFGLNNEQFF
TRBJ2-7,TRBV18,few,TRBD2,TGTGCCAGCTCACCTTATGCTAGCGGAGCCTACGAGCAGTACTTC,CASSPYASGAYEQYF
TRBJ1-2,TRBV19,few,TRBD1,TGTGCCAGTAGTATAGTTGCTGGGACAGACTCTAACTATGGCTACACCTTC,CASSIVAGTDSNYGYTF
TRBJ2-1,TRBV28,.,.,TGTGCCAGCCTGGAAGGGGGGGTCCCCTACAATGAGCAGTTCTTC,CASLEGGVPYNEQFF